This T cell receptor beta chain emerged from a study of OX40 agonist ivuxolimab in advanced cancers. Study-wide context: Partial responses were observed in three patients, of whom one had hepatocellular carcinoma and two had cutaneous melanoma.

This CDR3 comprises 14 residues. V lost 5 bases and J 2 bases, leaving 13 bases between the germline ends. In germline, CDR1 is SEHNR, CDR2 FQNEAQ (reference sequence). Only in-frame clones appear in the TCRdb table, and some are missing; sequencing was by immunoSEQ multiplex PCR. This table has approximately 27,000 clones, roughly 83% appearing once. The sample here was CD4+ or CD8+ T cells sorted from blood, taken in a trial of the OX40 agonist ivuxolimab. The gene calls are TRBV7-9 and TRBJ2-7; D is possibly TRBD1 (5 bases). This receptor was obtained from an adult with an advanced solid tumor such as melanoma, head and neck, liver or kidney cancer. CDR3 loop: CASSRAPGPYEQYF. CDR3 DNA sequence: TGTGCCAGCAGCCGAGCCCCAGGGCCCTACGAGCAGTACTTC.